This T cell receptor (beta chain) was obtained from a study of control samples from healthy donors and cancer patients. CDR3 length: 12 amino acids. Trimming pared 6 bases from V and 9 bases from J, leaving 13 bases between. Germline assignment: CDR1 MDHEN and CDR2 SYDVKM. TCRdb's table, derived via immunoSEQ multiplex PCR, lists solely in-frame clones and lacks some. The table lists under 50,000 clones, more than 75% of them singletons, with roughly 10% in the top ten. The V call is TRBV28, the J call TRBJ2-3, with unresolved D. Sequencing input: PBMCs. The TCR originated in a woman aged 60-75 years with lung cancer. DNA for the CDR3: TGTGCCAGCAGAACTGGTCGGGCCACGCAGTATTTT. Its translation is CASRTGRATQYF.